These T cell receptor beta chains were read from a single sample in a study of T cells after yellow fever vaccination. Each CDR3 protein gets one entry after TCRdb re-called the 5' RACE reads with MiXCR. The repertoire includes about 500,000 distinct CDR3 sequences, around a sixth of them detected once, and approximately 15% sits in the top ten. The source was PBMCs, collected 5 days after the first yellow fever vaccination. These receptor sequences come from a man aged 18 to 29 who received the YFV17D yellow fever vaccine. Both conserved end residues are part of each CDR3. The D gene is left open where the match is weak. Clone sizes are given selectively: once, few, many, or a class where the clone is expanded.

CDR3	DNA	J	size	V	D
CSARVTGGGEKLFF	TGCAGTGCTAGAGTAACAGGGGGCGGTGAGAAACTGTTTTTT	TRBJ1-4	few	TRBV20-1	TRBD1
CASSPGTGAWAFF	TGTGCCAGCAGCCCTGGGACAGGGGCTTGGGCTTTCTTT	TRBJ1-1	many	TRBV7-9	TRBD1
CASSLAVGGPAYGYTF	TGTGCCAGCAGCTTAGCCGTAGGGGGCCCTGCCTATGGCTACACCTTC	TRBJ1-2	few	TRBV7-9	TRBD1
CASSFLGGGAGNEQFF	TGTGCCAGCAGCTTTTTAGGGGGCGGGGCCGGCAATGAGCAGTTCTTC	TRBJ2-1	-	TRBV7-2	-
CASSLGGSSNQPQHF	TGCGCCAGCAGCTTGGGAGGATCTAGCAATCAGCCCCAGCATTTT	TRBJ1-5	many	TRBV5-1	-
CSASSRYEQYF	TGCAGTGCTAGTTCGAGATACGAGCAGTACTTC	TRBJ2-7	-	TRBV20-1	-
CASSDSMEQETQYF	TGTGCCAGCAGTGACTCAATGGAACAAGAGACCCAGTACTTC	TRBJ2-5	few	TRBV6-4	-
CSVEEGADHYGYTF	TGCAGCGTTGAAGAAGGGGCAGACCACTATGGCTACACCTTC	TRBJ1-2	few	TRBV29-1	-
CSARTAYSNQPQHF	TGCAGTGCTAGGACAGCGTATAGCAATCAGCCCCAGCATTTT	TRBJ1-5	many	TRBV20-1	-
CASSLGQALNSPLHF	TGTGCCAGCAGCCTAGGGCAGGCCCTTAATTCACCCCTCCACTTT	TRBJ1-6	-	TRBV14	-
CASSQVGKGAAPGPRQPQHF	TGCGCCAGCAGCCAAGTGGGGAAAGGGGCCGCGCCCGGGCCGAGGCAGCCCCAGCATTTT	TRBJ1-5	few	TRBV4-1	-
CASSWGFSEAEAFF	TGCGCCAGCAGCTGGGGGTTCTCGGAAGCTGAAGCTTTCTTT	TRBJ1-1	many	TRBV5-1	-
CSARRGWGLNQPQHF	TGCAGTGCTAGACGGGGGTGGGGGCTTAATCAGCCCCAGCATTTT	TRBJ1-5	-	TRBV20-1	-
CASSRDSTSSYNSPLHF	TGTGCCAGCAGCCGGGACAGCACGAGCTCCTATAATTCACCCCTCCACTTT	TRBJ1-6	-	TRBV7-6	TRBD1
CASRQGINQPQHF	TGTGCCAGCAGACAGGGGATCAATCAGCCCCAGCATTTT	TRBJ1-5	-	TRBV6-1	TRBD1
CASSAGRSPLHF	TGTGCCAGCAGCGCGGGCCGCTCACCCCTCCACTTT	TRBJ1-6	few	TRBV6-6	-
CASSLRGDRSYNEQFF	TGTGCCAGCAGCCTAAGGGGGGACAGGTCCTACAATGAGCAGTTCTTC	TRBJ2-1	-	TRBV11-2	TRBD1
CASSLVPGGATGELFF	TGCGCCAGCAGCTTGGTCCCCGGGGGGGCTACCGGGGAGCTGTTTTTT	TRBJ2-2	-	TRBV5-1	TRBD2
CAWSVQGYYGYTF	TGTGCCTGGAGTGTACAGGGTTACTATGGCTACACCTTC	TRBJ1-2	few	TRBV30	-
CASSAGQGSNQPQHF	TGTGCCAGCAGCGCAGGACAGGGGAGCAATCAGCCCCAGCATTTT	TRBJ1-5	-	TRBV6-1	TRBD1
CASSLVARGTQYF	TGTGCCAGCAGCTTGGTAGCTCGCGGGACCCAGTACTTC	TRBJ2-5	-	TRBV7-2	-
CASSKRDVGPNYGYTF	TGTGCCAGCAGTAAACGGGACGTCGGGCCCAACTATGGCTACACCTTC	TRBJ1-2	once	TRBV6-2/TRBV6-3	-
CASSLGGGFNYGYTF	TGTGCCAGCAGTTTGGGGGGGGGGTTTAACTATGGCTACACCTTC	TRBJ1-2	-	TRBV12-3/TRBV12-4	-
CASSGSGAGETQYF	TGTGCCAGCAGTGGCTCCGGGGCTGGAGAGACCCAGTACTTC	TRBJ2-5	-	TRBV2	-
CATSDRTGGGETQYF	TGTGCCACCAGTGACAGGACAGGGGGCGGAGAGACCCAGTACTTC	TRBJ2-5	-	TRBV24-1	TRBD1
CASSSRLAGQETQYF	TGTGCCAGCAGTTCGAGGCTAGCGGGGCAAGAGACCCAGTACTTC	TRBJ2-5	few	TRBV6-2/TRBV6-3	TRBD2
CASSSSGDTEAFF	TGTGCCAGCAGCTCATCAGGGGACACTGAAGCTTTCTTT	TRBJ1-1	few	TRBV7-2	-
CASSPPTSGISSTDTQYF	TGCGCCAGCAGCCCGCCGACTAGCGGGATTTCTAGCACAGATACGCAGTATTTT	TRBJ2-3	few	TRBV5-1	TRBD2
CATTRTGDTGELFF	TGTGCCACCACCCGGACAGGGGACACCGGGGAGCTGTTTTTT	TRBJ2-2	few	TRBV24-1	TRBD1
CASSQDRGRPKETQYF	TGCGCCAGCAGCCAAGATAGAGGTAGACCGAAAGAGACCCAGTACTTC	TRBJ2-5	-	TRBV4-3	-
CASSLEGLPYSNQPQHF	TGTGCCAGCAGCTTGGAGGGCCTCCCGTATAGCAATCAGCCCCAGCATTTT	TRBJ1-5	few	TRBV5-5	-